This TCR beta chain was sequenced in a study of shared clonotypes between healthy human individuals. For the study at large: Ranging from 18 to 49 in age, donors were two women and a few men. Findings of the study overall: For naive CD4 cells, roughly 5.5% of clonotypes were shared across a handful of donors.

There are a few counts of this clone. Its specificity is unknown. Germline values: CDR1 SGDLS, CDR2 YYNGEE. The CDR3 has 15 amino acids. Trimming took off 1 base at V and 0 bases at J, with 7 bases between the two ends. The method was immunoSEQ multiplex PCR; TCRdb's version includes in-frame clones alone and lacks a portion of them. Counted here are approximately 100,000 clones, less than 75% occurring once; the ten biggest clones make up approximately 23%. Source material: memory CD8+ T cells sorted from blood. Stated subset: CD45RO+ cells pooled with CCR7-negative TemRA cells. The TCR was taken from a woman under 40 in good health. V gene TRBV9 combines with J gene TRBJ2-2; D is unresolved. CDR3: CASSVTRSNTGELFF. DNA of the CDR3: TGTGCCAGCAGCGTAACACGGTCGAACACCGGGGAGCTGTTTTTT.